These 25 T cell receptor beta chains originate from one sample sequenced in a study of blood T cell repertoires in COVID-19. Assay: immunoSEQ multiplex PCR; the TCRdb copy retains only in-frame clones and omits some. This sample carries over 130,000 clones, over 70% of them seen once, and the ten largest clones take more than 9%. The sequenced sample was peripheral blood. The receptor source for this set is a man aged 60 to 69 with active or convalescent COVID-19.

The J gene is TRBJ2-7, the V gene TRBV4-3; a weak D match, TRBD2 (6 bases). V was trimmed by 4 bases and J by 6 bases, leaving 16 bases between them. This CDR3 region has 14 residues. Per the germline V gene, CDR1 is LGHNA and CDR2 is YSLEER. CDR3 residues: CASSRVVGGGEQYF. For the CDR3, the DNA is TGCGCCAGCAGCCGGGTGGTCGGGGGAGGCGAGCAGTACTTC.

This clone was observed once. The CDR3 is CATSDFTGQAIRDEQFF. CDR3 DNA: TGTGCCACCAGTGATTTTACTGGACAGGCTATTCGGGATGAGCAGTTCTTC. The V and J genes are TRBV24-1 and TRBJ2-1; 7 nucleotides line up with TRBD1. The germline gives CDR1 KGHDR, CDR2 SFDVKD. Losses at the gene ends were 1 base for V and 8 bases for J; bases not matched to a gene: 13. CDR3 length: 17 residues.

This rearrangement joins TRBV10-3 to TRBJ2-7, with 10 bases aligning to TRBD1. From germline, CDR1 is ENHRY and CDR2 SYGVKD. The ends lost 10 bases at V and 2 bases at J; junction bases unmatched: 2. This CDR3 is built from 12 residues. The CDR3 DNA reads as TGTGCCACCGGACAGGGGGCCTACGAGCAGTACTTC. Its translation: CATGQGAYEQYF.

This chain connects TRBV27 to TRBJ1-5, with D unclear. From germline, CDR1 is MNHEY and CDR2 SMNVEV (reference sequence). The germline V and J ends were trimmed by 6 bases and 0 bases, with 9 bases remaining between them. The CDR3 is 14 residues long. As DNA, the CDR3 is TGTGCCAGCAGGGCTCCGGGTAGCAATCAGCCCCAGCATTTT. Protein product: CASRAPGSNQPQHF.

This clone was seen many times. The chain has TRBV28 and TRBJ1-2, with TRBD1 as a possible D gene (6 bases). The CDR3 is 16 amino acids. Deletions cut 6 bases from V and 0 bases from J, with 17 bases between. From germline, CDR1 is MDHEN and CDR2 SYDVKM. The CDR3 loop is CASSSPYRAPNYGYTF. CDR3 nucleotide sequence: TGTGCCAGCAGCTCCCCCTACAGGGCACCTAACTATGGCTACACCTTC.

The CDR3: CASRSAASGSGPEQFF. The CDR3 coding sequence is TGTGCCAGTAGGTCGGCCGCCAGCGGGAGTGGGCCCGAGCAGTTCTTC. The chain carries TRBV19 and TRBJ2-1; 8 bases map to TRBD2. From germline, CDR1 is LNHDA and CDR2 SQIVND (reference sequence). With 6 bases clipped from V and 10 bases from J, the junction kept 17 bases outside the gene matches. CDR3 length: 16 residues.

The chain couples TRBV9 to TRBJ2-1; D not resolved. This CDR3 comprises 12 residues. Germline CDR1 is SGDLS and CDR2 is YYNGEE. V gave up 3 bases and J gave up 2 bases, with 3 bases separating them. The DNA of the CDR3 is TGTGCCAGCAGCGCTGCCTACAATGAGCAGTTCTTC. It yields the protein CASSAAYNEQFF.

This chain uses TRBV5-1 with TRBJ2-7; D may be TRBD1 (5 bases). CDR1 SGHRS and CDR2 YFSETQ come from the germline V gene. V lost 0 bases to trimming and J lost 0 bases, with 10 bases between them. CDR3 length: 15 amino acids. As DNA, the CDR3 is TGCGCCAGCAGCTTGGAGGGGTTTTTCTCCTACGAGCAGTACTTC. It specifies CASSLEGFFSYEQYF.

The chain joins TRBV28 to TRBJ2-2; a possible D gene is TRBD1 (6 bases). The germline V gene encodes CDR1 MDHEN and CDR2 SYDVKM. Trimming pared 6 bases from V and 5 bases from J, leaving 13 bases between. The CDR3 is made up of 14 amino acids. The DNA of the CDR3 is TGTGCCAGCAGCCGAGGACAGCAGACCGGGGAGCTGTTTTTT. Its translation: CASSRGQQTGELFF. The full variable domain, its missing parts supplied by reference TRBV28 and TRBJ2-2, is DVKVTQSSRYLVKRTGEKVFLECVQDMDHENMFWYRQDPGLGLRLIYFSYDVKMKEKGDIPEGYSVSREKKERFSLILESASTNQTSMYLCASSRGQQTGELFFGEGSRLTVL.

The V and J genes are TRBV7-9 and TRBJ1-3; no clear D gene. This CDR3 is 13 amino acids long. With 7 bases removed from V and 4 bases from J, the gap between germline ends came to 11 bases. From germline, CDR1 is SEHNR and CDR2 FQNEAQ (reference sequence). In DNA, the CDR3 is TGTGCCAGCACGGCGGGGTGGGGAAACACCATATATTTT. It translates to CASTAGWGNTIYF.

This clone was recorded once. This chain connects TRBV21-1 to TRBJ1-5. TRBV21-1 counts as a pseudogene. This CDR3 has 16 amino acids. CDR3 sequence: CASSDWRRVSNQPQHF. CDR3 sequence (DNA): TGTGCCAGCAGTGATTGGAGGAGGGTAAGTAATCAGCCCCAGCATTTT.

V and J are TRBV7-9 and TRBJ2-3, with D possibly TRBD1 on 6 matching bases. Germline values: CDR1 SEHNR, CDR2 FQNEAQ (reference sequence). The CDR3 totals 16 residues. Trimming took off 3 bases at V and 2 bases at J, with 15 bases between the two ends. CDR3 sequence: CASSLISGAATDTQYF. In DNA, the CDR3 is TGTGCCAGCAGCTTGATTTCAGGGGCCGCCACAGATACGCAGTATTTT.

The genes are TRBV28 and TRBJ2-5, with D uncertain. The CDR3 is 10 amino acids. V gave up 8 bases and J gave up 5 bases, with 6 bases separating them. CDR1 MDHEN and CDR2 SYDVKM come from the germline V gene. CDR3 in DNA: TGTGCCAGCGGAGCGGAGACCCAGTACTTC. Amino acids: CASGAETQYF.

The chain uses TRBV5-1 and TRBJ2-7; 13 nucleotides align to TRBD2. Per germline, CDR1 SGHRS and CDR2 YFSETQ. The trim removed 4 bases at V and 7 bases at J, leaving 5 bases unmatched. CDR3 size: 14 residues. In nucleotides, the CDR3 is TGCGCCAGCAGCGGACTAGCGGGAGCAGGGGAGCAGTACTTC. This sequence encodes CASSGLAGAGEQYF.

CDR3 coding DNA: TGTGCCAGCAGCCAGAGGTACGAGCAGTACTTC. Amino acids: CASSQRYEQYF. The V call is TRBV7-2, the J call TRBJ2-7; D is ambiguous. The CDR3 is made up of 11 amino acids. The ends were cut back, 5 bases at V and 4 bases at J, with 6 bases in the middle. The germline gives CDR1 SGHTA, CDR2 FQGNSA.

The CDR3 loop reads CASNYRVPFYTDTQYF. The CDR3 DNA sequence: TGTGCCAGCAACTACAGGGTTCCCTTCTACACAGATACGCAGTATTTT. The chain has TRBV27 and TRBJ2-3; possibly TRBD1 for D (6 bases). Trimming removed 7 bases from V and 2 bases from J, with 19 bases in between. The CDR3 is made up of 16 amino acids. Germline-derived CDR1 and CDR2 are MNHEY and SMNVEV (reference sequence).

The chain is built from TRBV5-8 and TRBJ2-7, with 7 bases aligning to TRBD1. Trimming removed 6 bases from V and 7 bases from J; junction bases left unmatched: 10. The germline CDR1 and CDR2 sequences are SGHTS and YDEGEE. This CDR3 spans 13 amino acids. DNA of the CDR3: TGTGCCAGCACTCAGGGGGTCCCATGGGAGCAGTACTTC. Translated: CASTQGVPWEQYF.

V is TRBV7-2 and J is TRBJ2-1; 8 nucleotides agree with TRBD2. Germline V gene data show CDR1 as SGHTA and CDR2 as FQGNSA. Trimming removed 5 bases from V and 4 bases from J; junction bases left unmatched: 10. The CDR3 sequence is 16 residues long. CDR3 residues: CASSNDRLALYNEQFF. DNA for the CDR3: TGTGCCAGCAGCAACGACAGACTAGCGCTTTACAATGAGCAGTTCTTC.

This clone appeared a single time. The junction does not match germline at one end; this may be a read error. J is TRBJ2-1 and V is TRBV9; 8 bases fit TRBD2. CDR1 is SGDLS and CDR2 is YYNGEE in the germline V gene. The CDR3 consists of 16 residues. The CDR3 region is CASSASSHMFSGILVF. CDR3 DNA: TGTGCCAGCAGCGCCAGTAGCCATATGTTTAGCGGGATCCTGGTCTTC.

The chain joins TRBV24-1 to TRBJ1-2; D is perhaps TRBD1 (6 bases). The germline V gene has CDR1 KGHDR and CDR2 SFDVKD. Trimming shortened V by 2 bases and J by 2 bases, and 8 bases separated the two germline ends. This CDR3 has 14 amino acids. The CDR3 loop reads CATSDSTGNYGYTF. The CDR3 bases are TGTGCCACCAGTGATTCAACAGGGAACTATGGCTACACCTTC.

The chain carries TRBV3-1 (or the pseudogene TRBV3-2) and TRBJ2-7; no clear D gene. The V gene lost 1 base and the J gene lost 5 bases, with 21 bases spanning the gap. The CDR3 is 17 amino acids. Germline V gene lookup returns CDR1 LGHDT and CDR2 YNNKEL (reference sequence). The CDR3 here is CASSQVLRSGSRNEQYF. Here the CDR3 DNA reads TGTGCCAGCAGCCAAGTTCTAAGGTCCGGGTCGAGGAACGAGCAGTACTTC.

Notes on this clone: An end of the junction differs from the germline gene, which may be a read error. This chain uses TRBV2 with TRBJ1-4; the match to TRBD1 covers 7 bases. The CDR3 sequence is 11 residues long. Germline lookup yields CDR1 SNHLY and CDR2 FYNNEI. The CDR3 reads CASSDLTGKNF. The CDR3, as DNA: TGTGCCAGCAGTGATCTGACAGGGAAAAATTTT.

V usage is TRBV11-2 and J usage is TRBJ2-6; D might be TRBD1 (5 bases). Trimming stripped 3 bases from V and 0 bases from J, with 12 bases between. From germline, CDR1 is SGHAT and CDR2 FQNNGV. The CDR3 runs 17 residues. CDR3 sequence reads: CASSLRQLLSGANVLTF. CDR3 coding DNA: TGTGCCAGCAGCTTGCGACAGTTACTCTCTGGGGCCAACGTCCTGACTTTC.

The CDR3 DNA is TGCAGTGCAAACAGCTATGGCTACACCTTC. Amino acids: CSANSYGYTF. V gene TRBV20-1 combines with J gene TRBJ1-2; D remains unclear. V was cut by 6 bases and J by 4 bases, with 6 bases left in between. CDR3 length: 10 amino acids. Germline V CDR1 and CDR2: DFQATT, SNEGSKA (reference sequence).

The V gene is TRBV18, the J gene TRBJ1-1; D is unclear. The CDR3 contains 13 residues. V lost 3 bases and J 3 bases, leaving 8 bases between the germline ends. The germline V gene has CDR1 KGHSH and CDR2 LQKENI. CDR3 coding DNA: TGTGCCAGCTCACCGACTCTGGACACTGAAGCTTTCTTT. Its protein product is CASSPTLDTEAFF.